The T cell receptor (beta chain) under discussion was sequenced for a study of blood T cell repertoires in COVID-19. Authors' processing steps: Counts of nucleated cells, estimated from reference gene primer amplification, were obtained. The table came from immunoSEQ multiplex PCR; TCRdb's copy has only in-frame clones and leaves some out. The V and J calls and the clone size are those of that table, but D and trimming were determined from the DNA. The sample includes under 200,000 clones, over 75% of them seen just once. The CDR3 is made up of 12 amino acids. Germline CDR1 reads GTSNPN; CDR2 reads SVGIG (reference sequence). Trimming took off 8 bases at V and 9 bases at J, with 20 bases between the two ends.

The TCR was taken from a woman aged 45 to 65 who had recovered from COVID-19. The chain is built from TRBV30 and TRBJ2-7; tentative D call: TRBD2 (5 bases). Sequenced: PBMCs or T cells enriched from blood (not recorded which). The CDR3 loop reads CAGGLPLRGQYF. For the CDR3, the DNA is TGTGCCGGAGGATTACCTCTTCGTGGGCAGTACTTC.